This TCR beta chain derives from a study of blood T cell repertoires in COVID-19. Study information: Both acute and convalescent COVID-19 samples were obtained from the United States, Italy and Spain. Nucleic acid was either cDNA or gDNA, and it came from T cells, B-cell-depleted T cells, or PBMCs.

With 7 bases removed from V and 12 bases from J, the gap between germline ends came to 16 bases. The CDR3 is made up of 12 amino acids. Patients from Seattle were sampled longitudinally, starting during active infection. Authors' data handling: Using reference gene primer amplification, nucleated cell counts were estimated. The assay was immunoSEQ multiplex PCR, and TCRdb's table has in-frame clones only and misses some. V and J calls and clone size come straight from that table; D and trimming were deduced from the DNA. The repertoire holds 150,000 to 190,000 clones, with roughly 84% as singletons. The specimen was peripheral blood. V gene TRBV12-3 or TRBV12-4 combines with J gene TRBJ2-1, with no clear D. The sequence came from a woman in her sixties with COVID-19, enrolled during active disease. The CDR3 nucleotides are TGTGCCAGCACCCCGGCCAGACTCCGGCAGTTCTTC. Amino acid sequence: CASTPARLRQFF.